This TCR beta chain is from a study of PD-1 blockade in classical Hodgkin lymphoma. Study-wide results and caveats: Complete responders showed a baseline diversity that resembled the diversity of newly diagnosed patients.

Relapse was seen in all patients after autologous stem cell transplantation, and brentuximab vedotin exposure was variable. Starting with thawed PBMCs, CD4+ T cells were purified by magnetic negative selection. Turning to this clone: As yet, its antigen is unknown.

TCRdb keeps only in-frame clones here, not all; method: immunoSEQ multiplex PCR. Among fewer than 20,000 clones listed, around four fifths were seen once. The CDR3 covers 14 residues. Per the germline V gene, CDR1 is KGHSH and CDR2 is LQKENI. Trimming removed 1 base from V and 1 base from J, with 7 bases in between. The rearrangement joins TRBV18 to TRBJ2-5; D ambiguous. This receptor was identified in a human donor with classical Hodgkin lymphoma. Sequencing was performed on CD4+ T cells from blood, taken at baseline. The chain's CDR3 is CASSPRGSQETQYF. The CDR3 DNA reads TGTGCCAGCTCACCACGTGGATCCCAAGAGACCCAGTACTTC.